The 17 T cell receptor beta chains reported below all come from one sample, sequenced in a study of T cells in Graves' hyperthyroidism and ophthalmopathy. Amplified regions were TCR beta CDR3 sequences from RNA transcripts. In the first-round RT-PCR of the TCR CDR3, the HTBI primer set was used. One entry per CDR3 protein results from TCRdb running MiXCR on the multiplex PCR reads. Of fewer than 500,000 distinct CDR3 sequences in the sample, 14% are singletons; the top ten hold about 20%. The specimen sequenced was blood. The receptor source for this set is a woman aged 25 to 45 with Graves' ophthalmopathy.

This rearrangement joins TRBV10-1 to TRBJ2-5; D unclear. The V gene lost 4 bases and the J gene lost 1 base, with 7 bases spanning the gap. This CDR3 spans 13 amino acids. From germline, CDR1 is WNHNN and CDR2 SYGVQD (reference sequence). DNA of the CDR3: TGCGCCAGCAGTGGTGGATTCCAAGAGACCCAGTACTTC. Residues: CASSGGFQETQYF.

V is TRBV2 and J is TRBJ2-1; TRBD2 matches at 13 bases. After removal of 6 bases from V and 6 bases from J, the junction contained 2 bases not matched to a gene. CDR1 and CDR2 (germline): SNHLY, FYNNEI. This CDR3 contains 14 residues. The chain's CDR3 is CASRTSGGSNEQFF. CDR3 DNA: TGTGCCAGCAGGACTAGCGGGGGGAGCAATGAGCAGTTCTTC.

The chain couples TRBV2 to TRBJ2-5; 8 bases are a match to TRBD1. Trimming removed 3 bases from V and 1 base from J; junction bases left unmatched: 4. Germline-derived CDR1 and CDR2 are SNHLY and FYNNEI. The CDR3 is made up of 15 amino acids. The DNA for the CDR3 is TGTGCCAGCAGTGAGTCGACAGGGGCCCAAGAGACCCAGTACTTC. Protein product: CASSESTGAQETQYF.

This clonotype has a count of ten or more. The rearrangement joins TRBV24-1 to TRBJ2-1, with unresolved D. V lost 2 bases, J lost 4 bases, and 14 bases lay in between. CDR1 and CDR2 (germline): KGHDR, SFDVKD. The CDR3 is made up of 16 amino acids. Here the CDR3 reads CATSDSSHVTYNEQFF. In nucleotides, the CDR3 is TGTGCCACCAGTGATTCCTCTCATGTCACTTACAATGAGCAGTTCTTC.

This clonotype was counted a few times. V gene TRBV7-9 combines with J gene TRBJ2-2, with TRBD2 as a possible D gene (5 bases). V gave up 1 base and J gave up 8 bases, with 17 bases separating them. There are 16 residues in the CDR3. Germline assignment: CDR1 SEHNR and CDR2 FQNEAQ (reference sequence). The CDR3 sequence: CASSLELTGWEGELFF. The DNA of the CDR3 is TGTGCCAGCAGCTTAGAGCTGACTGGGTGGGAGGGGGAGCTGTTTTTT.

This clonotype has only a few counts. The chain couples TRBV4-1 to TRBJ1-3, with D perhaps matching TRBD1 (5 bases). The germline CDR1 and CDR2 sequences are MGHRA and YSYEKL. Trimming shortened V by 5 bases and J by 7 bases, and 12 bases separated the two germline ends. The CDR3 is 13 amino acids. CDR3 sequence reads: CASSVDRGNTIYF. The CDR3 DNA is TGCGCCAGCAGCGTAGACCGGGGGAACACCATATATTTT.

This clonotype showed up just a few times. CDR3 region: CASSRDRGGYEQYF. The CDR3 DNA follows: TGTGCCAGCAGTCGCGACAGGGGAGGCTACGAGCAGTACTTC. This rearrangement joins TRBV28 to TRBJ2-7; TRBD1 matches 8 bases. The germline gives CDR1 MDHEN, CDR2 SYDVKM. J was trimmed by 3 bases and V by 5 bases; bases with no gene match: 6. The CDR3 is 14 residues long.

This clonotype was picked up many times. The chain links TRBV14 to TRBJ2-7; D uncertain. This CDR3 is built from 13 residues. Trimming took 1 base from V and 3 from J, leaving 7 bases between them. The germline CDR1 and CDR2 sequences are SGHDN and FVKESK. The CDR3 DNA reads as TGTGCCAGCAGCCAAGTAGACCGCTACGAGCAGTACTTC. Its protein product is CASSQVDRYEQYF.

Written as DNA, the CDR3 is TGTGCCAGCAGCGTAGCCGCGGGTTCCGGGGAGCTGTTTTTT. Translating gives CASSVAAGSGELFF. The chain joins TRBV9 to TRBJ2-2, with D possibly being TRBD2 (5 bases). Germline CDR1 reads SGDLS; CDR2 reads YYNGEE. The CDR3 sequence is 14 residues long. V was shortened by 0 bases and J by 6 bases, with 9 bases between the two germline ends.

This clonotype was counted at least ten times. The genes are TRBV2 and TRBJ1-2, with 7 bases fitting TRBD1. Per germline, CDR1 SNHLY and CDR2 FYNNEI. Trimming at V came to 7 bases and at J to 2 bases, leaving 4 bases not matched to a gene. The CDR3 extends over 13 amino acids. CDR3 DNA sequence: TGTGCCAGCAATAGGGGGCTAAACTATGGCTACACCTTC. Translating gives CASNRGLNYGYTF.

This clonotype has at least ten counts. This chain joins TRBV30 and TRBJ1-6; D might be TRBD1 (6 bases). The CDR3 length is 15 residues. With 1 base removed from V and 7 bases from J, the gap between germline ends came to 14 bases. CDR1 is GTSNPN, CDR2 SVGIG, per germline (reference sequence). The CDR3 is CAWSEQAGANSPLHF. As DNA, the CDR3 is TGTGCCTGGAGTGAACAAGCAGGGGCGAATTCACCCCTCCACTTT.

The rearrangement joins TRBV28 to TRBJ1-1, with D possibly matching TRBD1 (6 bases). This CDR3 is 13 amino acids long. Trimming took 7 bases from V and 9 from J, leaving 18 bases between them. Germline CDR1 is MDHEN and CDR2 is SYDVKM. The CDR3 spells CASNTRQVTKAFF. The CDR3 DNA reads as TGTGCCAGCAACACTCGACAGGTAACAAAAGCTTTCTTT.

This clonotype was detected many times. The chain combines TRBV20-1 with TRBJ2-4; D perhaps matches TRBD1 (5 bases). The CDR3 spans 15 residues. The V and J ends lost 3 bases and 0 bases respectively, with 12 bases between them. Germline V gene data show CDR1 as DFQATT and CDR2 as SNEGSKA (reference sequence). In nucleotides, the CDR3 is TGCAGTGCTAGTGATCCAGGGTCAGCCAAAAACATTCAGTACTTC. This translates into CSASDPGSAKNIQYF.

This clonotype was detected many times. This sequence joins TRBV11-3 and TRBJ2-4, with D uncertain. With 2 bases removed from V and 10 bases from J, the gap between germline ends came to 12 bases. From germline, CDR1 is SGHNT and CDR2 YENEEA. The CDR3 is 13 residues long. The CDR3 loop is CASSLTHTSIQYF. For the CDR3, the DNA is TGTGCCAGCAGCTTAACCCACACCTCAATTCAGTACTTC. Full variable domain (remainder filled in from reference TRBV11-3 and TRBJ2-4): EAGVVQSPRYKIIEKKQPVAFWCNPISGHNTLYWYLQNLGQGPELLIRYENEEAVDDSQLPKDRFSAERLKGVDSTLKIQPAELGDSAVYLCASSLTHTSIQYFGAGTRLSVL.

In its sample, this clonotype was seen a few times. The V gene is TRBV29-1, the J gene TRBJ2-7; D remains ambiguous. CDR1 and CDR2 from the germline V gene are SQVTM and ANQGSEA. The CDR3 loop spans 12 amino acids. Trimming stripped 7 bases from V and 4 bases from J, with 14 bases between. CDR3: CSAWGVLYEQYF. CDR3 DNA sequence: TGCAGCGCGTGGGGTGTTTTGTACGAGCAGTACTTC.

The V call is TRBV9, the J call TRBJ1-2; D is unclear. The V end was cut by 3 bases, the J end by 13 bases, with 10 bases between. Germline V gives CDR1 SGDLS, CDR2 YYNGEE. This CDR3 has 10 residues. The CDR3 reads CASSGRVSTF. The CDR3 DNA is TGTGCCAGCAGCGGACGGGTCTCCACCTTC.

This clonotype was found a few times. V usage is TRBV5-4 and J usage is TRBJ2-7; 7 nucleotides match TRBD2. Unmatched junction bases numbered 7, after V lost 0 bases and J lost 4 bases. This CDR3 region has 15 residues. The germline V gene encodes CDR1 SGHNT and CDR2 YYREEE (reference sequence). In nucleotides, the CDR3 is TGTGCCAGCAGCTTGGCGAATAGCGGGCTTTACGAGCAGTACTTC. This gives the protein CASSLANSGLYEQYF.